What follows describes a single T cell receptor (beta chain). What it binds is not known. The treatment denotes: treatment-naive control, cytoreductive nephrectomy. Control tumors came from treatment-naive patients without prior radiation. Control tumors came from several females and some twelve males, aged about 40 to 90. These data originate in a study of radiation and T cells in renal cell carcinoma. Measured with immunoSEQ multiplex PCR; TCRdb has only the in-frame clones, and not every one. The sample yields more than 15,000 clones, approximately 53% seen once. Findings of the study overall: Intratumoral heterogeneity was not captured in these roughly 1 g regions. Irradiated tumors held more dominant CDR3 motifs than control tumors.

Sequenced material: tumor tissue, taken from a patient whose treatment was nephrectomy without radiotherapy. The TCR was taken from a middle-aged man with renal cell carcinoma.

The CDR3 DNA sequence: TGTGCCAGCAGCTTAGTAGGGGGCTCTCAAGAGACCCAGTACTTC. This gives the protein CASSLVGGSQETQYF. The chain employs TRBV5-5 and TRBJ2-5, with TRBD1 matching 7 bases. Per the germline V gene, CDR1 is SGHKS and CDR2 is YYEKEE (reference sequence). The CDR3 loop spans 15 amino acids. V lost 2 bases and J lost 2; bases outside the gene matches: 6.